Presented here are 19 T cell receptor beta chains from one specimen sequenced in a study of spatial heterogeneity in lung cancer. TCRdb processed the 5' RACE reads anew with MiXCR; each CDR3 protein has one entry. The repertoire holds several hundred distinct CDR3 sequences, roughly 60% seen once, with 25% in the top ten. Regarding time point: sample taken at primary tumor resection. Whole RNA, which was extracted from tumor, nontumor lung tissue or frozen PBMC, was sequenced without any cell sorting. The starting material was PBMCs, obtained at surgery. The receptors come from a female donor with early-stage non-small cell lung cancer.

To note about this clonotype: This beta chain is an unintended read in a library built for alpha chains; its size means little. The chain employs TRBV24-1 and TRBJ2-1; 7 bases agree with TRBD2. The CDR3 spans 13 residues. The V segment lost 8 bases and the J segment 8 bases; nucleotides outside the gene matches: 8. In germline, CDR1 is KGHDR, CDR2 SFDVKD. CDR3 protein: CATNGLGGDEQFF. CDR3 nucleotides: TGTGCCACCAATGGGCTGGGAGGGGATGAGCAGTTCTTC.

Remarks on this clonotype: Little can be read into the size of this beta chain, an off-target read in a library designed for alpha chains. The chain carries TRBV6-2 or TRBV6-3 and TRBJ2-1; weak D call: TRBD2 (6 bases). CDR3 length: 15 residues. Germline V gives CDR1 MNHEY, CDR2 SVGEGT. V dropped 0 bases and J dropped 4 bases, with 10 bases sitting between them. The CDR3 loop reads CASSYSAEGYNEQFF. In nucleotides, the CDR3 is TGTGCCAGCAGTTACTCGGCGGAGGGGTACAATGAGCAGTTCTTC.

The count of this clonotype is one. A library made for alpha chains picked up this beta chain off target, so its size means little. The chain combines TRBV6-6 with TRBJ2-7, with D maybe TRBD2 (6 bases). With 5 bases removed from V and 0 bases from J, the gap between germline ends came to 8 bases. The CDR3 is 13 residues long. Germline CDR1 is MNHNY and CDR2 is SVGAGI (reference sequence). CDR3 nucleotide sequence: TGTGCCAGCAGTCACGGGAGCTCCTACGAGCAGTACTTC. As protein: CASSHGSSYEQYF.

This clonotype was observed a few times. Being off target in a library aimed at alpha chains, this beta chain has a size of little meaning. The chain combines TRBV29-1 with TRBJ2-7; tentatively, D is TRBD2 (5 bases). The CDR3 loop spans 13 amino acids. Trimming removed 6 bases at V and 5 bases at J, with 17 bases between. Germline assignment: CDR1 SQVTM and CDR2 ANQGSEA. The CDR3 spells CSVSERRSDEQYF. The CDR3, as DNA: TGCAGCGTCTCGGAGCGGAGGAGTGACGAGCAGTACTTC.

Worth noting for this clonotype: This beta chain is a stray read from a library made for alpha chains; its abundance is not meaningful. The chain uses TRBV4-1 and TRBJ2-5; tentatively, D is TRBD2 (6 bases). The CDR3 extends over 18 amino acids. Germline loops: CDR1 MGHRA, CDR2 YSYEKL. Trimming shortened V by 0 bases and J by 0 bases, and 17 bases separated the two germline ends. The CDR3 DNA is TGCGCCAGCAGCCAAGATCCTGGAGTAGCGGAGTACCAAGAGACCCAGTACTTC. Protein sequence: CASSQDPGVAEYQETQYF.

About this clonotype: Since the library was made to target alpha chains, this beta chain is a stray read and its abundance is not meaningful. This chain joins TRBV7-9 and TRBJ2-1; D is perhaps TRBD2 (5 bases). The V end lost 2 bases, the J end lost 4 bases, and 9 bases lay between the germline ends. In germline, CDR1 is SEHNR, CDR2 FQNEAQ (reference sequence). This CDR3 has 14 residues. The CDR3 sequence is CASSLIDYYNEQFF. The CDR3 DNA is TGTGCCAGCAGCTTAATTGACTATTACAATGAGCAGTTCTTC.

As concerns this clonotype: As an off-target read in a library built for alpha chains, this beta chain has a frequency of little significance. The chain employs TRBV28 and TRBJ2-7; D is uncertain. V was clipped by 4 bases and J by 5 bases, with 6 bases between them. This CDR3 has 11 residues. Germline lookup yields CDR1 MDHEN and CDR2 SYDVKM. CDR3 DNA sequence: TGTGCCAGCAGTTCCCGAGACGAGCAGTACTTC. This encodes CASSSRDEQYF.

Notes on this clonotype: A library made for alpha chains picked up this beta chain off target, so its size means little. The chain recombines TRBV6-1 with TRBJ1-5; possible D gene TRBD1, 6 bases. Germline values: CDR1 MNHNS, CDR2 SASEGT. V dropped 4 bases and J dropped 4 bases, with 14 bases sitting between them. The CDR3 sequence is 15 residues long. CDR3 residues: CASSVPGGANQPQHF. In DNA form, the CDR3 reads TGTGCCAGCAGTGTCCCCGGGGGGGCTAATCAGCCCCAGCATTTT.

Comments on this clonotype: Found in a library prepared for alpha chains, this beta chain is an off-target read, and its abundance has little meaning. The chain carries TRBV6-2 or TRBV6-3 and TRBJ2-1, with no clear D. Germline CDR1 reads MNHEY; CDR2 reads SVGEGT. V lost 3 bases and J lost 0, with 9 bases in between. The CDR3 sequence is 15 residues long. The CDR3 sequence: CASSYWLLSYNEQFF. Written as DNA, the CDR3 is TGTGCCAGCAGTTATTGGCTACTCTCCTACAATGAGCAGTTCTTC.

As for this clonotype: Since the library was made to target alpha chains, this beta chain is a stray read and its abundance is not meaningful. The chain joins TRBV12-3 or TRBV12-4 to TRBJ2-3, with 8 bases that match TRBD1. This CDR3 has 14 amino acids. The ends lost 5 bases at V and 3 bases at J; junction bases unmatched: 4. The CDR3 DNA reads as TGTGCCAGCAGTCCCCGACAGGGGACAGATACGCAGTATTTT. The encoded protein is CASSPRQGTDTQYF.

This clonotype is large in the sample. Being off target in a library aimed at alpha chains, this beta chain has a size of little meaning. CDR3 amino acids: CASSPRAGTTVTNYEQYF. The DNA of the CDR3 is TGTGCCAGCTCACCACGGGCAGGGACAACAGTGACTAACTACGAGCAGTACTTC. The chain combines TRBV18 with TRBJ2-7, with D maybe TRBD1 (6 bases). V was shortened by 1 base and J by 3 bases, with 22 bases between the two germline ends. The CDR3 has 18 amino acids. Germline V gene data show CDR1 as KGHSH and CDR2 as LQKENI.

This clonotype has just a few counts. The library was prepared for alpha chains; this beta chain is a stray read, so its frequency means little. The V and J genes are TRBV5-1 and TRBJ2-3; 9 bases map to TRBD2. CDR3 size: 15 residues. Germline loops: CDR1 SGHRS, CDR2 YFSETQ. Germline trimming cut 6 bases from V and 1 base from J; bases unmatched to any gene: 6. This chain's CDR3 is CASTTSGRRTDTQYF. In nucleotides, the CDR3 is TGCGCCAGCACTACCAGCGGGAGGCGCACAGATACGCAGTATTTT.

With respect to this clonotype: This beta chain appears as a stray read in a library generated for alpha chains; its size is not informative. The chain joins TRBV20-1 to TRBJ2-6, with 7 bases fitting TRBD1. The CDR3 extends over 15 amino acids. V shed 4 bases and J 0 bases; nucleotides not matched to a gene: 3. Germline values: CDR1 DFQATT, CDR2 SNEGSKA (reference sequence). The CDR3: CSAKGQDSGANVLTF. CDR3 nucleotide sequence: TGCAGTGCTAAAGGACAGGACTCTGGGGCCAACGTCCTGACTTTC.

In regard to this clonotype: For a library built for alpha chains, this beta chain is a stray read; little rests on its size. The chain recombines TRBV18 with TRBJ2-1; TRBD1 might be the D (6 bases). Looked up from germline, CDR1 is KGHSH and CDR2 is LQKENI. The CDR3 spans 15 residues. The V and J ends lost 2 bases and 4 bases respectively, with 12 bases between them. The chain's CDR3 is CASSPGQGIYNEQFF. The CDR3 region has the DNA TGTGCCAGCTCACCAGGGCAGGGGATATACAATGAGCAGTTCTTC.

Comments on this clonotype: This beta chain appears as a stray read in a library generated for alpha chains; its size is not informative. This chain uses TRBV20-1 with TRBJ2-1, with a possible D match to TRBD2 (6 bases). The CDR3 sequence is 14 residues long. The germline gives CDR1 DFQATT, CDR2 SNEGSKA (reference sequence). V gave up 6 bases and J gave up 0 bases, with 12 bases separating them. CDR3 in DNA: TGCAGTGCCACCCTGGACTACTCCTACAATGAGCAGTTCTTC. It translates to CSATLDYSYNEQFF.

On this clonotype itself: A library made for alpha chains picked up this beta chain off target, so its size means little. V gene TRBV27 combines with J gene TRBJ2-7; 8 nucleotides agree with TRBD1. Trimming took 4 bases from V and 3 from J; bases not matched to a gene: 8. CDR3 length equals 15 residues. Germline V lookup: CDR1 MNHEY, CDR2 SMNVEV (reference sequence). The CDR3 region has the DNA TGTGCCAGCAGTTGGCGCAGGGGGCTCCTCTACGAGCAGTACTTC. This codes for CASSWRRGLLYEQYF.

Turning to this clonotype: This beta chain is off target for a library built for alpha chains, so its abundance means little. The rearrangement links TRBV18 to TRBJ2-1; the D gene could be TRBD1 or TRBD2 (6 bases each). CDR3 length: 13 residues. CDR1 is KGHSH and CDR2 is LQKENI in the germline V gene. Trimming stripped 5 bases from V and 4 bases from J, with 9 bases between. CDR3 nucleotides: TGTGCCAGCTCAAGGGGGGCGTACAATGAGCAGTTCTTC. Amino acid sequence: CASSRGAYNEQFF.

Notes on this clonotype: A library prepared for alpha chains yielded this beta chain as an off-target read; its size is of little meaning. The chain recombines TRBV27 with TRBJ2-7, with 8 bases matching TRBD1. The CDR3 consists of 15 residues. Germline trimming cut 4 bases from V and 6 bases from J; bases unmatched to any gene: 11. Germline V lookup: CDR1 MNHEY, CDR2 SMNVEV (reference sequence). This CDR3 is CASSWRRGLLFEQYF. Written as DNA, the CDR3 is TGTGCCAGCAGTTGGCGCAGGGGGCTCCTCTTCGAGCAGTACTTC.

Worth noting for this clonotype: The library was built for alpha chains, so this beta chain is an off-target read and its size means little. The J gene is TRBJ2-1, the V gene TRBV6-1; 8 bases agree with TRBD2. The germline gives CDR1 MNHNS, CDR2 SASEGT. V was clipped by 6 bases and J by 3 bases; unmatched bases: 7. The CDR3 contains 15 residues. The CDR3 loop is CASSPVSGDYNEQFF. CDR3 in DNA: TGTGCCAGCAGCCCCGTTAGCGGGGACTACAATGAGCAGTTCTTC.